The 25 T cell receptor beta chains presented below share a single source sample, sequenced in a study of control samples from healthy donors and cancer patients. Assay used: immunoSEQ multiplex PCR; TCRdb lists only in-frame clones, some missing. The data contain roughly 180,000 clones, 90% to 95% of them singletons. Sequencing input: blood. All receptors come from a woman younger than 35 in good health.

The rearrangement joins TRBV19 to TRBJ2-1; a weak D match, TRBD2 (5 bases). The CDR3 extends over 15 amino acids. V lost 0 bases to trimming and J lost 3 bases, with 9 bases between them. Per the germline V gene, CDR1 is LNHDA and CDR2 is SQIVND (reference sequence). CDR3 nucleotides: TGTGCCAGTAGTATAGACCAGCGGCTCTACAATGAGCAGTTCTTC. This encodes CASSIDQRLYNEQFF.

The sample holds a few counts of this clone. The chain uses TRBV7-9 and TRBJ2-1, with 11 bases matching TRBD2. J gave up 7 bases and V 5 bases, and 10 bases lay outside the gene matches. CDR3 length equals 16 residues. The V gene's germline CDR1 is SEHNR and CDR2 FQNEAQ (reference sequence). The CDR3 nucleotides read TGTGCCAGCAGCCTACGACTAGCGGGACCCGGGAATGAGCAGTTCTTC. As protein: CASSLRLAGPGNEQFF.

The V and J genes are TRBV18 and TRBJ1-2; 7 positions agree with TRBD1. The CDR3 is 14 residues long. From germline, CDR1 is KGHSH and CDR2 LQKENI. V shed 1 base and J 4 bases; nucleotides not matched to a gene: 3. The CDR3 spells CASSPRDRTYGYTF. The CDR3 DNA follows: TGTGCCAGCTCACCACGGGACAGAACCTATGGCTACACCTTC.

The chain links TRBV7-2 to TRBJ2-2; D tentatively reads TRBD1 or TRBD2 (5 bases each). CDR3 length equals 13 residues. Germline CDR1 is SGHTA and CDR2 is FQGNSA. V was pared by 1 base and J by 5 bases, with 5 bases between. The CDR3 DNA reads as TGTGCCAGCAGCTTAGGGGGGACCGGGGAGCTGTTTTTT. It is translated as CASSLGGTGELFF.

The CDR3 is CASSYGDSYYEQYF. Here the CDR3 DNA reads TGTGCCAGCAGTTATGGGGACAGCTATTACGAGCAGTACTTC. The genes are TRBV6-5 and TRBJ2-7; TRBD1 matches 7 bases. This CDR3 is 14 amino acids long. The V and J ends lost 3 bases and 4 bases, in that order; junction bases with no gene match: 6. Germline-derived CDR1 and CDR2 are MNHEY and SVGAGI.

The chain recombines TRBV5-6 with TRBJ2-7; D possibly corresponds to TRBD1 (6 bases). CDR3 length: 15 amino acids. V was clipped by 4 bases and J by 0 bases, with 14 bases between them. Germline V gene sequence: CDR1 SGHDT, CDR2 YYEEEE. This chain's CDR3 is CASSLWDTSSYEQYF. Written as DNA, the CDR3 is TGTGCCAGCAGCCTCTGGGACACTTCCTCCTACGAGCAGTACTTC. Looking up the rest from reference TRBV5-6 and TRBJ2-7 gives the full variable domain: DAGVTQSPTHLIKTRGQQVTLRCSPKSGHDTVSWYQQALGQGPQFIFQYYEEEERQRGNFPDRFSGHQFPNYSSELNVNALLLGDSALYLCASSLWDTSSYEQYFGPGTRLTVT.

The rearrangement uses TRBV9 and TRBJ2-1; 9 bases map to TRBD2. The junction had 5 bases not matched to a gene; V was cut back by 2 bases and J by 2 bases. Germline V gene lookup returns CDR1 SGDLS and CDR2 YYNGEE. The CDR3 consists of 16 residues. The CDR3 DNA reads TGTGCCAGCAGCGTCCGTAGCGGGAGCACCTACAATGAGCAGTTCTTC. This translates into CASSVRSGSTYNEQFF. Complete variable domain (other parts from reference TRBV9 and TRBJ2-1): DSGVTQTPKHLITATGQRVTLRCSPRSGDLSVYWYQQSLDQGLQFLIQYYNGEERAKGNILERFSAQQFPDLHSELNLSSLELGDSALYFCASSVRSGSTYNEQFFGPGTRLTVL.

The V call is TRBV19, the J call TRBJ1-1; perhaps TRBD1 as D (5 bases). This CDR3 is built from 14 residues. CDR1 is LNHDA, CDR2 SQIVND, per germline (reference sequence). Trimming took 6 bases from V and 4 from J, leaving 15 bases between them. CDR3 sequence reads: CASSKTGLSTEAFF. The DNA of the CDR3 is TGTGCCAGTAGCAAAACAGGACTTAGCACTGAAGCTTTCTTT.

The V and J genes are TRBV5-1 and TRBJ1-1; TRBD1 matches 7 bases. With V trimmed by 4 bases and J by 7 bases, 13 bases remained unmatched. The CDR3 runs to 15 residues. Germline lookup yields CDR1 SGHRS and CDR2 YFSETQ. The CDR3 nucleotides read TGCGCCAGCAGCGGGGCACAGGGGCCTCCCGGTGAAGCTTTCTTT. Protein: CASSGAQGPPGEAFF.

The sample holds one count of this clone. V and J are TRBV7-8 and TRBJ1-2; unclear D gene. The CDR3 totals 13 residues. Germline CDR1 reads SGHVS; CDR2 reads FQNEAQ. Trimming took 4 bases from V and 5 from J, leaving 11 bases between them. CDR3 loop: CASSYVEGYGYTF. The DNA of the CDR3 is TGTGCCAGCAGCTACGTGGAGGGATATGGCTACACCTTC.

This clone was found a few times. The chain couples TRBV28 to TRBJ1-5, with TRBD1 as a possible D gene (6 bases). The germline V and J ends were trimmed by 5 bases and 4 bases, with 15 bases remaining between them. CDR1 is MDHEN and CDR2 is SYDVKM in the germline V gene. The CDR3 runs 15 residues. The chain's CDR3 is CASSPGGGGNQPQHF. In nucleotides, the CDR3 is TGTGCCAGCAGTCCCGGGGGGGGCGGGAATCAGCCCCAGCATTTT.

The chain joins TRBV12-3 or TRBV12-4 to TRBJ1-5, with D hard to call. The CDR3 has 13 residues. V was shortened by 3 bases and J by 2 bases, with 5 bases between the two germline ends. The CDR3 sequence: CASSLIRNQPQHF. DNA for the CDR3: TGTGCCAGCAGTTTGATCCGCAATCAGCCCCAGCATTTT.

The chain recombines TRBV11-3 with TRBJ1-4; no reliable D call. This CDR3 has 15 amino acids. Deletions cut 3 bases from V and 0 bases from J, with 8 bases between. CDR1 is SGHNT and CDR2 is YENEEA in the germline V gene. In DNA, the CDR3 is TGTGCCAGCAGCTTCTCCAGAGCAACTAATGAAAAACTGTTTTTT. This gives the protein CASSFSRATNEKLFF.

The V gene is TRBV13, the J gene TRBJ1-1; D call uncertain. Trimming left V 7 bases short and J 4 bases short, with 16 bases between. Per the germline V gene, CDR1 is PRHDT and CDR2 is FYEKMQ (reference sequence). This CDR3 is built from 14 residues. The CDR3 here is CASKLRGGSTEAFF. The DNA for the CDR3 is TGTGCCAGCAAACTGCGGGGAGGGAGCACTGAAGCTTTCTTT. Drawing the rest from reference TRBV13 and TRBJ1-1, the complete variable domain is AAGVIQSPRHLIKEKRETATLKCYPIPRHDTVYWYQQGPGQDPQFLISFYEKMQSDKGSIPDRFSAQQFSDYHSELNMSSLELGDSALYFCASKLRGGSTEAFFGQGTRLTVV.

The genes are TRBV4-1 and TRBJ1-6; D not resolved. This CDR3 has 18 amino acids. V lost 2 bases to trimming and J lost 8 bases, with 22 bases between them. Germline V gene lookup returns CDR1 MGHRA and CDR2 YSYEKL. The CDR3 spells CASSQFSPGHARDSPLHF. The CDR3 DNA follows: TGCGCCAGCAGCCAATTTTCCCCGGGCCACGCTAGGGATTCACCCCTCCACTTT.

The chain has TRBV28 and TRBJ1-2; a possible D gene is TRBD1 (6 bases). CDR1 is MDHEN, CDR2 SYDVKM, per germline. The CDR3 is 13 residues long. Trimming removed 7 bases at V and 8 bases at J, with 17 bases between. Here the CDR3 reads CASTWGGLGGYTF. DNA for the CDR3: TGTGCCAGCACCTGGGGGGGGCTCGGCGGCTACACCTTC.

This chain joins TRBV20-1 and TRBJ2-7; 8 bases match TRBD1. This CDR3 comprises 13 residues. Trimming removed 3 bases from V and 4 bases from J; junction bases left unmatched: 5. CDR1 DFQATT and CDR2 SNEGSKA come from the germline V gene (reference sequence). CDR3 sequence reads: CSASTGGGYEQYF. For the CDR3, the DNA is TGCAGTGCTAGTACAGGGGGAGGATACGAGCAGTACTTC.

This clone qualifies as medium-sized. The chain uses TRBV5-1 and TRBJ1-6; 9 bases match TRBD1. J was trimmed by 6 bases and V by 4 bases; bases with no gene match: 11. The CDR3 extends over 17 amino acids. In germline, CDR1 is SGHRS, CDR2 YFSETQ. The CDR3 region is CASSPGQGLFTNSPLHF. CDR3 nucleotides: TGCGCCAGCAGCCCCGGACAGGGGCTATTTACTAATTCACCCCTCCACTTT. The entire variable domain, with the rest obtained from reference TRBV5-1 and TRBJ1-6, is as follows: KAGVTQTPRYLIKTRGQQVTLSCSPISGHRSVSWYQQTPGQGLQFLFEYFSETQRNKGNFPGRFSGRQFSNSRSEMNVSTLELGDSALYLCASSPGQGLFTNSPLHFGNGTRLTVT.

This clone came up once. The chain has TRBV5-5 and TRBJ1-2; D remains unclear. The CDR3 loop spans 14 amino acids. From germline, CDR1 is SGHKS and CDR2 YYEKEE (reference sequence). Trimming stripped 4 bases from V and 1 base from J, with 11 bases between. The CDR3 spells CASSPRRLNYGYTF. The DNA for the CDR3 is TGTGCCAGCAGCCCCCGTAGACTTAACTATGGCTACACCTTC.

This rearrangement joins TRBV5-5 to TRBJ1-1; D is unresolved. The CDR3 extends over 13 amino acids. Germline CDR1 reads SGHKS; CDR2 reads YYEKEE (reference sequence). Deletions cut 2 bases from V and 2 bases from J, with 7 bases between. CDR3 sequence (DNA): TGTGCCAGCAGCTTATTAGGAAACACTGAAGCTTTCTTT. This translates into CASSLLGNTEAFF.

The genes are TRBV7-9 and TRBJ1-6; no reliable D call. Between the trimmed V and J ends, which lost 6 bases and 10 bases, there was a span of 19 bases. CDR3 length: 15 amino acids. Germline-derived CDR1 and CDR2 are SEHNR and FQNEAQ (reference sequence). CDR3 in DNA: TGTGCCAGCAGTTTAACGAATCGACCGGGGTCACCCCTCCACTTT. Translation: CASSLTNRPGSPLHF.

The V gene is TRBV11-3, the J gene TRBJ1-1; D ambiguous. Germline-derived CDR1 and CDR2 are SGHNT and YENEEA. There are 15 residues in the CDR3. V was pared by 2 bases and J by 1 base, with 11 bases between. The CDR3 DNA sequence: TGTGCCAGCAGCTTAAGTTCGGGAGGGAACACTGAAGCTTTCTTT. Translating gives CASSLSSGGNTEAFF.

This chain joins TRBV5-4 and TRBJ2-3, with D possibly TRBD2 on 5 matching bases. The V end lost 2 bases, the J end lost 3 bases, and 13 bases lay between the germline ends. CDR3 length: 15 amino acids. Germline-derived CDR1 and CDR2 are SGHNT and YYREEE (reference sequence). The chain's CDR3 is CASSFGSGGTDTQYF. The CDR3 DNA follows: TGTGCCAGCAGCTTTGGGAGTGGTGGGACAGATACGCAGTATTTT.

The J gene is TRBJ2-3, the V gene TRBV7-6; D is unclear. Germline V gene data show CDR1 as SGHVS and CDR2 as FNYEAQ. Trimming removed 5 bases from V and 1 base from J, with 16 bases in between. CDR3 length equals 16 residues. The CDR3 bases are TGTGCCAGCAGCACACCGCGTGCCTCAGGCACAGATACGCAGTATTTT. This sequence encodes CASSTPRASGTDTQYF.

V gene TRBV21-1 combines with J gene TRBJ1-5. TRBV21-1 is a known pseudogene. The CDR3 has 17 residues. The CDR3 DNA reads TGTGCCAGCAGCCCTCGAGGAGGTGAAGTAAGCAATCAGCCCCAGCATTTT. This codes for CASSPRGGEVSNQPQHF.